These 31 T cell receptor beta chains were sequenced from one sample in a study of T-cell memory formation after mild COVID-19. TCRdb analysed the 5' RACE reads with MiXCR anew, one entry per CDR3 protein. The sample yields 300,000 to 350,000 distinct CDR3 sequences, roughly 19% seen once. Sequenced sample: PBMCs or a T cell subset sorted from them (not recorded which). These receptors all stem from a man aged 18 to 29 who had mild COVID-19 (a few samples of this study predate the infection). Cell type and time point are not known.

The chain has TRBV6-2 or TRBV6-3 and TRBJ1-5, with D possibly being TRBD1 (5 bases). Germline CDR1 and CDR2: MNHEY and SVGEGT. Trimming left V 3 bases short and J 9 bases short, with 15 bases between. CDR3 length equals 14 residues. CDR3 nucleotides: TGTGCCAGCAGTTATTATACAGCCCAGGGGCCCCAGCATTTT. It codes for CASSYYTAQGPQHF.

This clonotype was seen only a few times. This chain uses TRBV4-3 with TRBJ2-1; D gene unclear. Trimming pared 0 bases from V and 0 bases from J, leaving 12 bases between. The V gene's germline CDR1 is LGHNA and CDR2 YSLEER. CDR3 size: 17 residues. DNA of the CDR3: TGCGCCAGCAGCCAAGAATCCTCACGGAGCTCCTACAATGAGCAGTTCTTC. Its protein is CASSQESSRSSYNEQFF.

J is TRBJ2-7 and V is TRBV14; D possibly corresponds to TRBD2 (5 bases). V was shortened by 1 base and J by 2 bases, with 9 bases between the two germline ends. Per germline, CDR1 SGHDN and CDR2 FVKESK. The CDR3 covers 14 residues. The CDR3 DNA sequence: TGTGCCAGCAGCCAAGGAGGGTGGGCCTACGAGCAGTACGTC. Translated: CASSQGGWAYEQYV.

The sample holds one count of this clonotype. The chain has TRBV15 and TRBJ1-3; 8 bases are shared with TRBD1. The CDR3 loop spans 16 amino acids. Per the germline V gene, CDR1 is LNHNV and CDR2 is YYDKDF (reference sequence). V lost 0 bases, J lost 0 bases, and 1 base stayed unmatched. The CDR3 nucleotides read TGTGCCACCAGCAGAGATGGACAGGGCTCTGGAAACACCATATATTTT. Its translation: CATSRDGQGSGNTIYF.

This chain connects TRBV5-6 to TRBJ2-7; 7 bases align to TRBD1. V trimming: 4 bases; J trimming: 9 bases; junction bases outside the gene matches: 7. This CDR3 contains 12 residues. Germline CDR1 and CDR2: SGHDT and YYEEEE. The CDR3, as DNA: TGTGCCAGCAGCCTAACAGGGGATGGGCAGTACGTC. Its protein product is CASSLTGDGQYV.

This clonotype was observed a few times. The V and J genes are TRBV5-1 and TRBJ1-4; the D gene is possibly TRBD1 (6 bases). V was pared by 3 bases and J by 5 bases, with 14 bases between. The CDR3 consists of 15 residues. Germline V gene lookup returns CDR1 SGHRS and CDR2 YFSETQ. CDR3 DNA: TGCGCCAGCAGCTCCCCGGACAGAGAGAATGAAAAACTGTTTTTT. This translates into CASSSPDRENEKLFF.

A few counts support this clonotype. V and J are TRBV6-2 or TRBV6-3 and TRBJ1-5; D remains ambiguous. Between the trimmed V and J ends, which lost 2 bases and 6 bases, there was a span of 8 bases. The CDR3 is made up of 13 amino acids. Looked up from germline, CDR1 is MNHEY and CDR2 is SVGEGT. Here the CDR3 DNA reads TGTGCCAGCAGTTACGTCTCTGCTCAGCCCCAGCATTTT. It codes for CASSYVSAQPQHF.

This clonotype was found a few times. V is TRBV20-1 and J is TRBJ2-7; TRBD2 agrees at 11 bases. The trim removed 8 bases at V and 3 bases at J, leaving 9 bases unmatched. CDR3 length: 14 residues. The germline CDR1 and CDR2 sequences are DFQATT and SNEGSKA (reference sequence). CDR3 coding DNA: TGCAGTCCCCGTACTAGCGGGGGTGTCTACGAGCAGTACGTC. Translated, it gives CSPRTSGGVYEQYV.

The chain couples TRBV25-1 to TRBJ2-2; 8 bases line up with TRBD1. Per the germline V gene, CDR1 is MGHDK and CDR2 is SYGVNS. Trimming took 3 bases from V and 7 from J; bases not matched to a gene: 7. This CDR3 comprises 15 residues. The CDR3 is CASSDYGTGGGELFF. In DNA, the CDR3 is TGTGCCAGCAGTGATTACGGGACAGGCGGCGGGGAGCTGTTTTTT.

This clonotype was observed a handful of times. The chain links TRBV7-9 to TRBJ1-1; D may be TRBD1 (5 bases). Germline CDR1 SEHNR, CDR2 FQNEAQ (reference sequence). The CDR3 contains 16 residues. V was clipped by 5 bases and J by 5 bases, with 21 bases between them. The CDR3 bases are TGTGCCAGCAGCCCGGGGGGGGGTAGGCTTCGGACTGAAGCTTTCTTT. Amino acids: CASSPGGGRLRTEAFF. Full variable domain (rest looked up from reference TRBV7-9 and TRBJ1-1): DTGVSQNPRHKITKRGQNVTFRCDPISEHNRLYWYRQTLGQGPEFLTYFQNEAQLEKSRLLSDRFSAERPKGSFSTLEIQRTEQGDSAMYLCASSPGGGRLRTEAFFGQGTRLTVV.

This clonotype was seen ten or more times. V gene TRBV28 combines with J gene TRBJ2-3; D is unclear. The CDR3 runs 11 residues. In germline, CDR1 is MDHEN, CDR2 SYDVKM. V was pared by 6 bases and J by 3 bases, with 4 bases between. The CDR3 loop reads CASSATDTQYF. The DNA for the CDR3 is TGTGCCAGCAGCGCGACAGATACGCAGTATTTT. Complete variable domain (other parts from reference TRBV28 and TRBJ2-3): DVKVTQSSRYLVKRTGEKVFLECVQDMDHENMFWYRQDPGLGLRLIYFSYDVKMKEKGDIPEGYSVSREKKERFSLILESASTNQTSMYLCASSATDTQYFGPGTRLTVL.

Ten or more counts support this clonotype. J is TRBJ2-6 and V is TRBV12-3 or TRBV12-4, with D possibly being TRBD1 (5 bases). The CDR3 has 14 amino acids. The ends were cut back, 5 bases at V and 1 base at J, with 6 bases in the middle. The CDR3 reads CASSPGSGANVLTF. In nucleotides, the CDR3 is TGTGCCAGCAGTCCAGGGTCTGGGGCCAACGTCCTGACTTTC.

This clonotype occurred a few times. CDR3 residues: CASSGGHLYEQYF. In DNA form, the CDR3 reads TGCGCCAGCAGCGGGGGACACCTCTACGAGCAGTACTTC. This sequence joins TRBV5-1 and TRBJ2-7, with D possibly TRBD1 on 6 matching bases. The germline gives CDR1 SGHRS, CDR2 YFSETQ. Deletions cut 4 bases from V and 3 bases from J, with 11 bases between. The CDR3 sequence is 13 residues long.

The V and J genes are TRBV2 and TRBJ1-4; D may be TRBD1 (5 bases). CDR1 is SNHLY and CDR2 is FYNNEI in the germline V gene. The CDR3 loop spans 15 amino acids. The germline V and J ends were trimmed by 2 bases and 7 bases, with 14 bases remaining between them. The CDR3 DNA reads as TGTGCCAGCAGTGAATGGGCCAGGGCAACTGAAAAACTGTTTTTT. Its translation: CASSEWARATEKLFF.

This chain uses TRBV2 with TRBJ1-1; 7 bases line up with TRBD1. CDR3 length: 11 amino acids. Germline lookup yields CDR1 SNHLY and CDR2 FYNNEI. The junction had 3 bases not matched to a gene; V was cut back by 8 bases and J by 6 bases. CDR3 coding DNA: TGTGCCAGCTACGACAGGGCTGAAGCTTTCTTT. Translating gives CASYDRAEAFF.

This chain uses TRBV28 with TRBJ2-7; 8 bases map to TRBD1. The CDR3 consists of 15 residues. V trimming: 4 bases; J trimming: 4 bases; junction bases outside the gene matches: 9. Germline-derived CDR1 and CDR2 are MDHEN and SYDVKM. CDR3 sequence reads: CASSSPGQALYEQYF. The CDR3 nucleotides are TGTGCCAGCAGTTCTCCGGGACAGGCACTTTACGAGCAGTACTTC.

The V call is TRBV7-3, the J call TRBJ2-1, with D perhaps TRBD1 or TRBD2 (5 bases each). The CDR3 contains 14 residues. The ends were cut back, 5 bases at V and 7 bases at J, with 15 bases in the middle. Germline CDR1 reads SGHTA; CDR2 reads FQGTGA. The CDR3 loop is CASSPTGTQNEQFF. CDR3 bases: TGTGCCAGCAGCCCTACCGGGACGCAGAATGAGCAGTTCTTC.

The rearrangement joins TRBV9 to TRBJ1-5; TRBD1 matches at 9 bases. The CDR3 sequence is 14 residues long. V was pared by 1 base and J by 6 bases, with 2 bases of the junction left unmatched. Germline-derived CDR1 and CDR2 are SGDLS and YYNGEE. The CDR3 reads CASSVTGGPQPQHF. In nucleotides, the CDR3 is TGTGCCAGCAGCGTAACAGGGGGCCCTCAGCCCCAGCATTTT.

The gene calls are TRBV2 and TRBJ2-1; maybe TRBD1 (6 bases). Germline V gene sequence: CDR1 SNHLY, CDR2 FYNNEI. This CDR3 is built from 13 residues. Deletions cut 9 bases from V and 4 bases from J, with 13 bases between. This CDR3 is CARDREVYNEQFF. In nucleotides, the CDR3 is TGTGCCAGGGACAGAGAAGTTTACAATGAGCAGTTCTTC.

The chain combines TRBV7-8 with TRBJ2-7; no clear D. V was trimmed by 7 bases and J by 2 bases, leaving 18 bases between them. Germline assignment: CDR1 SGHVS and CDR2 FQNEAQ. This CDR3 spans 15 amino acids. CDR3 coding DNA: TGTGCCAGCACCGACACTTTCGGCGGTACCTACGAGCAGTACTTC. Its translation: CASTDTFGGTYEQYF.

This clonotype was detected only once. V gene TRBV27 combines with J gene TRBJ2-2; D not certain. The CDR3 loop spans 14 amino acids. The V end lost 4 bases, the J end lost 1 base, and 7 bases lay between the germline ends. Germline V gene sequence: CDR1 MNHEY, CDR2 SMNVEV (reference sequence). CDR3 amino acids: CASSSWGNTGELFF. The CDR3 DNA follows: TGTGCCAGCAGTTCATGGGGGAACACCGGGGAGCTGTTTTTT.

The table lists this clonotype with a few counts. The CDR3 loop is CASSTPPGTRQDGEQFF. The CDR3 coding sequence is TGTGCCAGCAGCACACCTCCCGGGACTAGGCAAGATGGTGAGCAGTTCTTC. The chain joins TRBV7-2 to TRBJ2-1; 8 bases agree with TRBD2. Germline CDR1 is SGHTA and CDR2 is FQGNSA. V lost 5 bases and J lost 9; bases outside the gene matches: 18. CDR3 size: 17 residues.

The rearrangement links TRBV7-9 to TRBJ2-3; 8 bases line up with TRBD2. Germline lookup yields CDR1 SEHNR and CDR2 FQNEAQ (reference sequence). V lost 4 bases, J lost 3 bases, and 9 bases stayed unmatched. This CDR3 is 16 amino acids long. The CDR3 loop reads CASSSSGGAGTDTQYF. The CDR3 nucleotides are TGTGCCAGCAGCTCCAGCGGGGGTGCGGGGACAGATACGCAGTATTTT. The whole variable domain, filled in from reference TRBV7-9 and TRBJ2-3, reads DTGVSQNPRHKITKRGQNVTFRCDPISEHNRLYWYRQTLGQGPEFLTYFQNEAQLEKSRLLSDRFSAERPKGSFSTLEIQRTEQGDSAMYLCASSSSGGAGTDTQYFGPGTRLTVL.

This clonotype was recorded only once. The V gene is TRBV7-2, the J gene TRBJ2-3, with D uncertain. The CDR3 sequence is 12 residues long. CDR1 is SGHTA, CDR2 FQGNSA, per germline. Trimming cost V 4 bases and J 5 bases, with 7 bases left between them. The CDR3 loop reads CASSWFVDTQYF. The DNA of the CDR3 is TGTGCCAGCAGCTGGTTTGTAGATACGCAGTATTTT.

This chain uses TRBV12-3 or TRBV12-4 with TRBJ1-1; D not certain. The CDR3 spans 13 residues. Trimming stripped 7 bases from V and 0 bases from J, with 9 bases between. The CDR3: CASNLDLNTEAFF. The DNA for the CDR3 is TGTGCCAGCAACCTGGACTTGAACACTGAAGCTTTCTTT.

This clonotype came up a few times. The chain recombines TRBV2 with TRBJ2-5, with D possibly matching TRBD1 (5 bases). V lost 4 bases, J lost 4 bases, and 7 bases lay in between. CDR3 size: 12 residues. CDR1 is SNHLY, CDR2 FYNNEI, per germline. The DNA for the CDR3 is TGTGCCAGCAGTGCCAGGGCAGAGACCCAGTACTTC. This translates into CASSARAETQYF.

Many counts were recorded for this clonotype. This chain connects TRBV11-2 to TRBJ2-5; D is ambiguous. The CDR3 loop spans 13 amino acids. Germline CDR1 SGHAT, CDR2 FQNNGV. Trimming cost V 1 base and J 2 bases, with 5 bases left between them. In DNA, the CDR3 is TGTGCCAGCAGCTTAGGGCTACAAGAGACCCAGTACTTC. Amino acids: CASSLGLQETQYF.

The chain combines TRBV7-9 with TRBJ1-3, with D perhaps TRBD1 (5 bases). The V gene's germline CDR1 is SEHNR and CDR2 FQNEAQ (reference sequence). CDR3 length: 16 amino acids. The V end was cut by 5 bases, the J end by 2 bases, with 16 bases between. The CDR3 DNA sequence: TGTGCCAGCAGCCCCGGGGAGGGGAAGACTGGAAACACCATATATTTT. It specifies CASSPGEGKTGNTIYF. Variable domain in full (rest from reference TRBV7-9 and TRBJ1-3): DTGVSQNPRHKITKRGQNVTFRCDPISEHNRLYWYRQTLGQGPEFLTYFQNEAQLEKSRLLSDRFSAERPKGSFSTLEIQRTEQGDSAMYLCASSPGEGKTGNTIYFGEGSWLTVV.

Ten or more counts support this clonotype. The DNA of the CDR3 is TGTGCCAGCAGTGAGGGGACCGGGGAGCTGTTTTTT. Its translation: CASSEGTGELFF. This chain uses TRBV25-1 with TRBJ2-2; D remains ambiguous. The V and J ends lost 3 bases and 5 bases respectively, with 4 bases between them. Germline V gene lookup returns CDR1 MGHDK and CDR2 SYGVNS. The CDR3 extends over 12 amino acids.

This clonotype was observed a few times. The chain has TRBV5-6 and TRBJ1-4, with unresolved D. V lost 7 bases and J 7 bases, leaving 20 bases between the germline ends. Germline lookup yields CDR1 SGHDT and CDR2 YYEEEE. The CDR3 is 15 amino acids. CDR3: CASQALHTYREKLFF. In DNA, the CDR3 is TGTGCCAGCCAAGCTTTACACACCTATCGTGAAAAACTGTTTTTT.

The gene calls are TRBV7-8 and TRBJ2-1; 9 positions agree with TRBD2. The germline V gene encodes CDR1 SGHVS and CDR2 FQNEAQ. V dropped 7 bases and J dropped 7; count of bases not matched to a gene: 8. This CDR3 has 14 amino acids. The CDR3 sequence is CASTLAGGLNEQFF. CDR3 coding DNA: TGTGCCAGCACGCTGGCGGGGGGGCTTAATGAGCAGTTCTTC.